The present entry profiles one TCR beta chain with its context. Its antigen is undetermined. The data were produced by immunoSEQ multiplex PCR, yet TCRdb's version contains in-frame clones alone and is incomplete. In the table there are about a million clones, about 70% of which are singletons. The data are from a study of shared clonotypes between healthy human individuals. General observations from the study: As a rule, naive subsets had a larger estimated richness than memory subsets.

Deletions cut 4 bases from V and 1 base from J, with 14 bases between. Germline CDR1 and CDR2: GTSNPN and SVGIG (reference sequence). The CDR3 length is 16 residues. The source of this sequence is a man aged 18 to 30 in good health. The rearrangement links TRBV30 to TRBJ1-6; the D is unclear. Sequenced: memory CD4+ T cells sorted from blood. Subset of the sample: CD45RA-negative fraction. CDR3 nucleotide sequence: TGTGCCTGGAAGATTGAGGGCCGGTCCTATAATTCACCCCTCCACTTT. Translation: CAWKIEGRSYNSPLHF. Full variable domain (missing parts from reference TRBV30 and TRBJ1-6): SQTIHQWPATLVQPVGSPLSLECTVEGTSNPNLYWYRQAAGRGLQLLFYSVGIGQISSEVPQNLSASRPQDRQFILSSKKLLLSDSGFYLCAWKIEGRSYNSPLHFGNGTRLTVT.